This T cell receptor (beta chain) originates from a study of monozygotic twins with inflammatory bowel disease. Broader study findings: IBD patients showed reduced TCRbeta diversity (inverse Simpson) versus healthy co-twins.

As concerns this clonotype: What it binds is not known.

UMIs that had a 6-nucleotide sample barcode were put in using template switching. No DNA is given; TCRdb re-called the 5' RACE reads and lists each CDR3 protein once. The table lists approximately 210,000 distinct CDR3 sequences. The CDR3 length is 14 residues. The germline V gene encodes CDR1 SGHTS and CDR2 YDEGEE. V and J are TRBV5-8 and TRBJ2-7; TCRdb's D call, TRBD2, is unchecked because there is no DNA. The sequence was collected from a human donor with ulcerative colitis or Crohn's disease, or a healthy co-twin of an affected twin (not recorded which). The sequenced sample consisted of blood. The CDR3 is CASSFEAGSYEQYF.